This T cell receptor beta chain was captured in a study of cytomegalovirus exposure and HLA in healthy donors (TCRdb year 2017). Some background on the complete study: According to an earlier analysis of around 600 of the donors, some 180 million T cells yielded 120 million or so unique TCR beta sequences and 276 Gb of sequence data. An early release covering about 600 HLA-typed donors comprised about 300 gigabases of sequencing data and roughly 86 million unique TCR sequences. Among the roughly 390 genotyped donors, under 90% belonged to the genetic ancestry cluster associated with self-reported Caucasian donors. The study aimed to test whether cataloging public T cell receptors could reveal signatures of past pathogen exposure. The study used immunosequencing to profile the T cell repertoires of about 670 subjects and linked those repertoires to cytomegalovirus serostatus. Besides the first cohort of approximately 710 subjects, a separate validation cohort made up of around 120 different subjects was used. The study combined high-throughput TCR immunosequencing, statistical association of individual TCRs with disease status, and machine learning to predict cytomegalovirus infection status. In a later analysis, previously published TCR beta repertoires from 600 to 850 donors were re-analyzed and high-resolution HLA genotyping was added so that TCR occurrence patterns could be studied. The later analysis used no new phenotypic data to find candidate immune exposures, relying instead on TCR beta sequences and their occurrence across donors. In an earlier analysis of a few hundred of the donors, high-throughput TCR beta sequencing was used to judge whether each TCR beta V gene segment behaved as functional or pseudogenic. Alongside the repertoire data, information on donor age, sex, ethnicity and CMV serostatus was compiled. A later genetic analysis took genome-wide SNP genotypes for about three fifths of the 666 donors and used that subset as a discovery cohort. All discovery cohort repertoires had been generated using a single sequencing platform. HLA typing included class I and class II loci at four-digit resolution. The number of donors typed differed by locus, with about 629-640 for A, B, C, DRB1 and DQB1, more than 500 for DQA1, 600 to 610 for DPA1, and 450 to 480 for DPB1. About five DR-DQ haplotypes were treated as single units for association and clustering because of strong linkage in the cohort. Across approximately 420 genotyped donors of the cohort, an average of approximately 240,000 unique TCR beta nucleotide sequences per donor were sequenced, and around 20% of those sequences were non-productive. The study at large found these results: According to a later analysis, most CMV-associated TCR beta chains appeared to be HLA-restricted, and the HLA associations seemed to be driven largely by CMV exposure. The only immune exposure information available for the cohort was CMV serostatus. The classifier was reported to diagnose cytomegalovirus status with high specificity and sensitivity in both the original cohort and the validation cohort. Linkage disequilibrium might explain the correlated functional status among segregating V segments, but an unknown experimental factor could not be excluded. A later analysis found that TCR association rates varied across HLA loci, with DRB1 alleles showing the most associated TCRs and HLA-C alleles the fewest. According to a later genetic analysis, donors in an Asian-associated ancestry cluster had fewer N-insertions in productive TCRs than the approximately 630-donor mean. A cluster of highly shared sequence variants was judged likely to be a technical artifact of the sequencing pipeline. Because counts were too low, seventeen rarely observed V segments, including chromosome 9 orphons, were excluded from the earlier analysis of several hundred of the donors. In the study, 150 to 200 TCR beta chains were listed as associated with cytomegalovirus. A later analysis associated 15,000 to 20,000 TCR beta sequences with specific HLA alleles at a false discovery rate of 0.05. In vitro tests confirmed that three of the cytomegalovirus-associated TCR beta chains recognize cytomegalovirus antigens. In a later genetic analysis, a missense DCLRE1C variant was associated with V-gene and J-gene trimming of TCR beta chains, and the association was replicated in an independent cohort. Because the 87-base-pair reads could not distinguish some IMGT-functional V segments, including TRBV6-2 and TRBV6-3, those segments were excluded. Because HLA typing was unavailable for some donors at each locus, only the typed subset was used in association tests. It was suggested by the authors that the approach could potentially be generalized to other disease states and immunological phenotypes. In a later analysis, HLA-associated TCR beta chains showed more clonal expansion and lower generation probabilities than non-associated chains that were equally common. While some public TCRs were present in many individuals, most TCR sequences turned up only very rarely across donors. This cohort had only TCR beta chains sequenced, and the lack of alpha or paired-chain data limited which features could be detected. In an earlier analysis of roughly 560 of the donors, most TCR beta V segments were observed in productive rearrangements about 87% or about 30% of the time, broadly matching IMGT annotations. According to a later analysis, parvovirus B19, influenza, CMV and Epstein-Barr virus appeared linked to several top co-occurrence clusters. Presence/absence analyses assumed roughly uniform sequencing depth across donors, an assumption that may not hold. A further reported finding was that TCR beta sequences accurately predicted the HLA-A and HLA-B alleles for most subjects in the first cohort. Strong co-occurrence of HLA alleles, especially DR and DQ, made assigning TCR associations to individual alleles difficult.

The CDR3 numbers 16 residues from cysteine through phenylalanine. CDR3 DNA is the only sequence kept; it has 48 bases, read in frame from the first base. The junction shows trimming of 1 base on V and 6 bases on J, and the gene matches do not reach 9 bases of it. Looking up the germline V gene (reference sequence) yields CDR1 SEHNR and CDR2 FQNEAQ. The cohort was made up of 650 to 700 healthy bone marrow donors. At the time of sampling, all cohort members were nominally healthy, though unrecorded immune exposures were likely present. The donor tested CMV seronegative, placing the donor among the 350 to 400 seronegative members of the cohort. Every donor gave a peripheral blood sample, and the peripheral blood mononuclear cells from that sample were used for TCR beta sequencing. The Qiagen DNeasy Blood Extraction Kit was used to extract genomic DNA from the blood cell samples. A word on this clone: What this receptor recognizes is not known. Base qualities are not recorded, but no much larger clone differs from it by a single base.

The library was produced with the immunoSEQ multiplex PCR assay. The multiplex PCR relied on a mix of 60 forward primers for TCR Vbeta segments and 13 reverse primers for TCR Jbeta segments. The CDR3 region of rearranged TCR beta genes was amplified from genomic DNA by a multiplex PCR assay. On the Illumina HiSeq System, the amplified TCR beta libraries were sequenced as 87-base-pair reads. Under the source paper's analysis protocol: A later analysis counted about 80 million unique TCR beta chains across the 650 to 800 repertoires, and roughly 9.9 million of these chains were shared by at least two donors. Raw reads were error-corrected and collapsed into unique sequences with a nearest-neighbor algorithm that merged closely related sequences to remove PCR and sequencing errors. To assign V, D and J gene segments, CDR3 sequences were aligned to IMGT reference sequences. For a sequence to be retained, a match of at least six nucleotides to both a V gene segment and a J gene segment was required. A rearrangement counted as productive if the CDR3 had no stop codons and remained in frame with V and J, and every other rearrangement counted as non-productive. Following IMGT convention, CDR3 was defined as the stretch from the second conserved V-encoded cysteine up to the conserved J-encoded phenylalanine. Sequences without an unambiguous match to a single V gene segment were excluded from the earlier analysis of approximately 600 of the donors. An earlier analysis of approximately 590 of the donors classified V segments as functional when productive rearrangements were above 56.7% and as segregating when the standard deviation between donors was above 5%. A statistical classification framework was built for diagnosing cytomegalovirus status from the catalog of TCR beta chain sequences. In a later analysis, V and J genes were assigned by comparing TCR nucleotide sequences against IMGT/GENE-DB human TR gene sequences. In a later analysis, CDR3 sequences and most-parsimonious VDJ recombination scenarios were assigned using the TCRdist pipeline. In a later analysis, each TCR beta chain was defined by its CDR3 amino acid sequence together with its V-gene family, and reads lacking a unique V-gene family were excluded. As a way to deal with suspected cross-contamination and a sequencing artifact, a later analysis dropped roughly 600 nucleotide sequences that were highly shared and had low generation probability. In a later analysis, a clonal expansion index for each public chain was calculated from normalized within-repertoire ranks of inferred template counts. A later analysis computed generation probabilities with a VDJ recombination model fitted to out-of-frame rearrangements, and checked the results against IGoR. A later analysis scored TCR-TCR, TCR-HLA and TCR-CMV co-occurrence with hypergeometric tests, applying a repertoire-size bias correction to TCR pairs. In a later analysis, false discovery rates were estimated by permuting HLA or CMV assignments 20 times. In a later analysis, co-occurring TCRs were grouped using DBSCAN, with TCRdist sequence similarity added in when clustering inside HLA-allele-positive subsets. Repertoires with fewer than 30,000 or more than 120,000 public chains, plus five repertoires with anomalous nucleotide sharing, were excluded from co-occurrence clustering. Sourced from immuneACCESS, this table was stored by TCRdb with only in-frame sequences that have V and J called. A share of the clones is absent; for the studies checked, an unresolved V gene accounts for under half, and the remainder has no known explanation. Clone size and V and J calls were adopted from that table, with D and trimming inferred from the DNA. Counted in this sample were around 110,000 clones; 60% to 80% of them appeared once. The ten biggest clones cover about 2% of the sample.

This clonotype was sampled from a young man in good health and CMV-seronegative. The chain employs TRBV7-9 and TRBJ2-7; 10 central nucleotides agree with TRBD2. The sample was PBMCs. The base sequence is TGTGCCAGCAGCTTAGGGGCCTTGGCTAGCGGGGGCGAGCAGTACTTC. Its protein reads: CASSLGALASGGEQYF.